This is a list of T cell receptor beta chains from one sample in a study of OX40 agonist ivuxolimab in advanced cancers. Using immunoSEQ multiplex PCR, the repertoire was profiled, and TCRdb retains in-frame clones only, with some absent. The table shows around 68,000 clones, with about 89% occurring only once. Specimen: CD4+ or CD8+ T cells sorted from blood, collected in a trial of the OX40 agonist ivuxolimab. These receptors all come from an adult with an advanced solid tumor such as melanoma, head and neck, liver or kidney cancer. Each CDR3 is given with its conserved first and last residue. The D gene is left open where the match is weak. Clone size is stated in some rows and not others, as once, few, many or a class when expanded.

size	V	D	J	CDR3	DNA
.	TRBV19	TRBD2	TRBJ2-1	CASSTTGLRNEQFF	TGTGCCAGTAGTACGACGGGACTACGAAATGAGCAGTTCTTC
.	TRBV7-3	TRBD2	TRBJ2-3	CASSGTGTSGNKGTQYF	TGTGCCAGCAGCGGGACCGGGACTAGCGGGAACAAGGGTACGCAGTATTTT
.	TRBV7-9	.	TRBJ2-1	CASSLERQSSHEQFF	TGTGCCAGCAGCTTAGAACGACAGTCGTCGCATGAGCAGTTCTTC
.	TRBV28	TRBD1	TRBJ2-5	CASSPDRGVQETQYF	TGTGCCAGCAGTCCGGACAGGGGGGTCCAAGAGACCCAGTACTTC
.	TRBV15	.	TRBJ1-1	CATSRSASMNTEAFF	TGTGCCACCAGCCGGTCGGCGAGTATGAACACTGAAGCTTTCTTT
.	TRBV7-9	.	TRBJ1-1	CASSPGRLSRTEAFF	TGTGCCAGCAGCCCTGGGAGGCTCTCACGCACTGAAGCTTTCTTT
once	TRBV4-1	.	TRBJ2-3	CASSQVFRTVIRDTQYF	TGCGCCAGCAGCCAAGTGTTTAGGACGGTGATAAGGGATACGCAGTATTTT
.	TRBV28	TRBD1	TRBJ1-5	CASRKQGAGQPQHF	TGTGCCAGCAGGAAACAGGGGGCGGGTCAGCCCCAGCATTTT
.	TRBV2	.	TRBJ2-7	CASSASFTSSYEQYF	TGTGCCAGCAGTGCTAGTTTCACTAGCTCCTACGAGCAGTACTTC
once	TRBV15	.	TRBJ2-1	CATSRDTGVFSGEQFF	TGTGCCACCAGCAGAGATACGGGAGTCTTCTCGGGGGAGCAGTTCTTC
once	TRBV7-3	.	TRBJ2-7	CASSLLHSYEQYF	TGTGCCAGCAGCTTGTTACATTCCTACGAGCAGTACTTC
.	TRBV11-3	TRBD2	TRBJ2-1	CASSLGHPGLAGANEQFF	TGTGCCAGCAGCTTAGGTCATCCGGGACTAGCGGGGGCTAATGAGCAGTTCTTC
.	TRBV6-1	.	TRBJ1-1	CASTLTSGVNTEAFF	TGTGCCAGCACCCTTACCTCGGGGGTAAATACTGAAGCTTTCTTT
.	TRBV28	.	TRBJ2-1	CASSLTSYNEQFF	TGTGCCAGCAGTCTAACCTCCTACAATGAGCAGTTCTTC
few	TRBV28	TRBD1	TRBJ1-5	CASSPRTGGRGNQPQHF	TGTGCCAGCAGTCCACGGACAGGGGGCCGGGGCAATCAGCCCCAGCATTTT
.	TRBV28	TRBD1	TRBJ2-1	CASRTRQGRHLNEQFF	TGTGCCAGCAGGACAAGACAGGGCCGGCATCTCAATGAGCAGTTCTTC
.	TRBV19	.	TRBJ2-1	CARKPTVKQFF	TGTGCCAGAAAACCTACGGTTAAGCAGTTCTTC
.	TRBV5-6	.	TRBJ1-1	CASSLGGARYVAFF	TGTGCCAGCAGCTTGGGTGGGGCCCGGTACGTAGCTTTCTTT
.	TRBV5-4	TRBD1	TRBJ2-3	CASTRDSFTDTQYF	TGTGCCAGCACCCGGGACAGCTTCACAGATACGCAGTATTTT
once	TRBV10-2	.	TRBJ1-2	CASSGGPYGGGYTF	TGCGCCAGCAGTGGAGGCCCGTACGGAGGAGGCTACACCTTC
.	TRBV5-6	TRBD2	TRBJ2-1	CASSEELAGGYFEQFF	TGTGCCAGCAGCGAGGAACTAGCGGGAGGGTATTTTGAGCAGTTCTTC
.	TRBV15	TRBD1	TRBJ2-1	CATRWSHRGPDEQFF	TGTGCCACCAGATGGAGCCACAGGGGGCCCGATGAGCAGTTCTTC
.	TRBV5-4	TRBD1	TRBJ1-3	CASSGKDRGLGNTIYF	TGTGCCAGCAGCGGGAAGGACAGGGGGCTTGGAAACACCATATATTTT
.	TRBV7-3	.	TRBJ2-1	CASSLDREQFF	TGTGCCAGCAGCTTGGACCGGGAGCAGTTCTTC
.	TRBV28	.	TRBJ1-5	CASRGPGQPQHF	TGTGCCAGCAGGGGACCGGGACAGCCCCAGCATTTT
.	TRBV5-4	.	TRBJ2-5	CASSPRAQETQYF	TGTGCCAGCAGCCCCCGGGCCCAAGAGACCCAGTACTTC
.	TRBV4-1	TRBD1	TRBJ1-2	CASSRPLDRVDYGYTF	TGCGCCAGCAGCCGACCCCTTGACAGGGTCGACTATGGCTACACCTTC
.	TRBV10-3	TRBD2	TRBJ2-3	CAISPGGRVGDTQYF	TGTGCCATCAGCCCTGGCGGGAGGGTTGGAGATACGCAGTATTTT
once	TRBV6-5	.	TRBJ1-3	CASSRDPGSGNTIYF	TGTGCCAGCAGTCGAGACCCAGGTTCTGGAAACACCATATATTTT
.	TRBV18	TRBD2	TRBJ2-1	CASSPGLAYNEQFF	TGTGCCAGCTCACCGGGACTAGCGTACAATGAGCAGTTCTTC
.	TRBV2	TRBD2	TRBJ2-7	CASSVAGTSEQYF	TGTGCCAGCAGTGTAGCAGGGACTAGCGAGCAGTACTTC
.	TRBV5-6	.	TRBJ2-3	CASRTAGVSTDTQYF	TGTGCCAGCAGAACCGCAGGGGTGAGCACAGATACGCAGTATTTT
.	TRBV6-6	.	TRBJ2-5	CASSYSRGVGETQYF	TGTGCCAGCAGTTACAGTAGGGGGGTTGGAGAGACCCAGTACTTC
.	TRBV29-1	.	TRBJ2-1	CSVEPGSTSYNEQFF	TGCAGCGTTGAACCAGGTAGCACCTCCTACAATGAGCAGTTCTTC
.	TRBV29-1	.	TRBJ1-2	CSVSVSANYGYTF	TGCAGTGTCTCCGTCTCAGCTAACTATGGCTACACCTTC
once	TRBV5-8	.	TRBJ1-1	CASSFPTGFNTEAFF	TGTGCCAGCAGCTTCCCTACAGGGTTTAACACTGAAGCTTTCTTT
.	TRBV7-9	TRBD2	TRBJ2-1	CASSPGPGLAYNEQFF	TGTGCCAGCAGCCCTGGTCCGGGACTAGCCTACAATGAGCAGTTCTTC
.	TRBV7-9	.	TRBJ1-2	CASSYTGTKYGYTF	TGTGCCAGCAGCTATACAGGGACTAAGTATGGCTACACCTTC
.	TRBV29-1	.	TRBJ1-1	CSAARGTEAFF	TGCAGCGCTGCCCGGGGCACTGAAGCTTTCTTT
.	TRBV7-9	.	TRBJ2-5	CASSTTGTLQETQYF	TGTGCCAGCAGCACTACCGGGACCCTTCAAGAGACCCAGTACTTC
.	TRBV20-1	.	TRBJ1-1	CSARDNTEAFF	TGCAGTGCTAGAGATAACACTGAAGCTTTCTTT
.	TRBV19	.	TRBJ1-2	CASSISDNDYGYTF	TGTGCCAGTAGTATTTCGGACAATGACTATGGCTACACCTTC
.	TRBV4-1	.	TRBJ2-7	CASSQGLEQYF	TGCGCCAGCAGCCAAGGGTTAGAGCAGTACTTC
.	TRBV5-6	.	TRBJ2-1	CASSRSGWYNEQFF	TGTGCCAGCAGCAGGAGCGGGTGGTACAATGAGCAGTTCTTC
.	TRBV5-6	TRBD2	TRBJ2-5	CASSLLAELETQYF	TGTGCCAGCAGCTTGCTAGCGGAATTAGAGACCCAGTACTTC
.	TRBV7-2	.	TRBJ2-7	CASSRGGIEQYF	TGTGCCAGCAGCCGAGGGGGAATTGAACAGTACTTC
once	TRBV5-1	.	TRBJ2-3	CASSPGTKTSTDTQYF	TGCGCCAGCAGCCCCGGGACCAAAACTAGCACAGATACGCAGTATTTT
.	TRBV30	.	TRBJ1-6	CAWSALQVTRF	TGTGCCTGGAGTGCCCTCCAAGTGACTCGATTT
.	TRBV4-2	TRBD2	TRBJ2-1	CASSQNTPGRAGNEQFF	TGTGCCAGCAGCCAAAATACCCCCGGGAGGGCGGGTAATGAGCAGTTCTTC
.	TRBV5-1	TRBD2	TRBJ2-7	CASSWASGTTSYEQYF	TGCGCCAGCAGCTGGGCTAGCGGGACGACCTCCTACGAGCAGTACTTC
.	TRBV19	TRBD2	TRBJ2-3	CASRWGSGLNTDTQYF	TGTGCCAGTAGATGGGGTTCGGGACTAAACACAGATACGCAGTATTTT
.	TRBV6-1	.	TRBJ2-3	CASSERGASTWGNTQYF	TGTGCCAGCAGTGAAAGGGGGGCCTCGACGTGGGGGAATACGCAGTATTTT
.	TRBV29-1	.	TRBJ1-3	CSVEDPGPLGNTIYF	TGCAGCGTTGAAGATCCAGGACCTCTCGGAAACACCATATATTTT
.	TRBV27	.	TRBJ2-3	CASSLSVVTDTQYF	TGTGCCAGCAGTTTAAGCGTAGTTACAGATACGCAGTATTTT
once	TRBV7-2	.	TRBJ1-5	CASSLWGASGNQPQHF	TGTGCCAGCAGCTTATGGGGGGCGTCTGGGAATCAGCCCCAGCATTTT